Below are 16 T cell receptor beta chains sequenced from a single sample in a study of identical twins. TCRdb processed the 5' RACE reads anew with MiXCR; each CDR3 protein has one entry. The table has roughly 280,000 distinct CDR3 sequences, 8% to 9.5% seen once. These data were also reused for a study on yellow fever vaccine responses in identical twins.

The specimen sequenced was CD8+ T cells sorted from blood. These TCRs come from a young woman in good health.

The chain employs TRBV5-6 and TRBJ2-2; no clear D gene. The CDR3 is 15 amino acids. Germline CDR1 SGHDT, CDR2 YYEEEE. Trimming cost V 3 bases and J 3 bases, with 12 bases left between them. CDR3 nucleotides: TGTGCCAGCAGCTCTATCGGACCAGACACCGGGGAGCTGTTTTTT. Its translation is CASSSIGPDTGELFF.

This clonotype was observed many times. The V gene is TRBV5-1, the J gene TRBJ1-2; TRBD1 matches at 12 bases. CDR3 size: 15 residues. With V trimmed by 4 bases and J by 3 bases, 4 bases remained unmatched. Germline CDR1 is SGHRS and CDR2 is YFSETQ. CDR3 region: CASSPGTGGYYGYTF. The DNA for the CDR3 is TGCGCCAGCAGCCCGGGGACAGGGGGCTACTATGGCTACACCTTC.

CDR3 in amino acids: CASLFWTSDRQETQYF. CDR3 nucleotides: TGTGCCAGTCTCTTTTGGACTAGCGATCGACAAGAGACCCAGTACTTC. V gene TRBV19 combines with J gene TRBJ2-5, with TRBD2 identical over 9 bases. Germline V gene data show CDR1 as LNHDA and CDR2 as SQIVND (reference sequence). V lost 8 bases and J lost 2; bases outside the gene matches: 12. This CDR3 is built from 16 residues.

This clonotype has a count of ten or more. In nucleotides, the CDR3 is TGTGCCAGCAGTTTAGGACCAGGGGGAGACTACACCTTC. It is translated as CASSLGPGGDYTF. The J gene is TRBJ1-2, the V gene TRBV12-3 or TRBV12-4; 7 bases align to TRBD1. The CDR3 has 13 amino acids. Trimming cost V 1 base and J 10 bases; bases outside gene matches: 6.

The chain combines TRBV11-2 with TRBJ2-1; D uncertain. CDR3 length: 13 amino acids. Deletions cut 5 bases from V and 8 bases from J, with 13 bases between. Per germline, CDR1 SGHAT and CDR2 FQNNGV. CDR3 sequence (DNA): TGTGCCAGCAGCGCGATAAGAGCAGATGAGCAGTTCTTC. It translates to CASSAIRADEQFF.

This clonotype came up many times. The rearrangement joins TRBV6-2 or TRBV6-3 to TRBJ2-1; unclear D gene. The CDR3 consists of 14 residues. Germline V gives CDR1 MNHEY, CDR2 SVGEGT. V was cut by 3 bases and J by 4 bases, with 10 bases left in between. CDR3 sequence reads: CASSYSDGYNEQFF. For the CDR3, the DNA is TGTGCCAGCAGTTATTCAGACGGATACAATGAGCAGTTCTTC.

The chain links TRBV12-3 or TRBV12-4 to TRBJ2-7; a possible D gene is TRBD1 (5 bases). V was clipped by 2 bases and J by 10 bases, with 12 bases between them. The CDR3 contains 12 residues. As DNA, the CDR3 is TGTGCCAGCAGTTTACCGCAGGGTATTCAGTACTTC. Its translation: CASSLPQGIQYF.

Here the CDR3 reads CSARDRERTYNEQFF. The DNA of the CDR3 is TGCAGTGCTAGAGATCGGGAGCGAACCTACAATGAGCAGTTCTTC. The rearrangement joins TRBV20-1 to TRBJ2-1; perhaps TRBD2 as D (6 bases). V dropped 0 bases and J dropped 2 bases, with 11 bases sitting between them. The CDR3 is 15 residues long. The germline V gene encodes CDR1 DFQATT and CDR2 SNEGSKA (reference sequence).

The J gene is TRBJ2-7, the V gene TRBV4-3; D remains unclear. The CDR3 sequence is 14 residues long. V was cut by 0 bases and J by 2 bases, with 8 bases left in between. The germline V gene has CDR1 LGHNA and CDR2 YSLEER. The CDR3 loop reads CASSQDKLTYEQYF. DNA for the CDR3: TGCGCCAGCAGCCAAGATAAGCTTACCTACGAGCAGTACTTC.

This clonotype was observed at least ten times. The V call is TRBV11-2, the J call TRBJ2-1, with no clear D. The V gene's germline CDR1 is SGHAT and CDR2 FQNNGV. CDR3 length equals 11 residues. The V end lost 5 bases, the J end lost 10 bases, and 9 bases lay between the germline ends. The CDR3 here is CASSTDGEQFF. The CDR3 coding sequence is TGTGCCAGCAGCACGGACGGAGAGCAGTTCTTC.

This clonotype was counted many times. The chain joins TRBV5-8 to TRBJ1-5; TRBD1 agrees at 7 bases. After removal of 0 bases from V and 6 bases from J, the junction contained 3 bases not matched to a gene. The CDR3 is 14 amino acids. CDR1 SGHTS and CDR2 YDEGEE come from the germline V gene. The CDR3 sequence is CASSLGQGPQPQHF. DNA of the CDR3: TGTGCCAGCAGCTTGGGACAGGGTCCTCAGCCCCAGCATTTT.

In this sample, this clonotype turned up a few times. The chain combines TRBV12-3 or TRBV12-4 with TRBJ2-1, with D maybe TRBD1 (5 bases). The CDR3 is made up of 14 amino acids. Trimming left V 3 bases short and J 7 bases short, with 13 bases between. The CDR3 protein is CASSFTSRVNEQFF. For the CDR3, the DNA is TGTGCCAGCAGTTTCACTTCCAGGGTGAATGAGCAGTTCTTC.

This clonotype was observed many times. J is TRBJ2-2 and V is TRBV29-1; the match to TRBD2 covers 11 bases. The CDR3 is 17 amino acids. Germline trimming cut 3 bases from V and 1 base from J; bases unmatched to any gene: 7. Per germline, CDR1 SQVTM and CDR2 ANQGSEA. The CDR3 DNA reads TGCAGCGTTGAGATCCAACTAGCGGGAGAGAACACCGGGGAGCTGTTTTTT. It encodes CSVEIQLAGENTGELFF.

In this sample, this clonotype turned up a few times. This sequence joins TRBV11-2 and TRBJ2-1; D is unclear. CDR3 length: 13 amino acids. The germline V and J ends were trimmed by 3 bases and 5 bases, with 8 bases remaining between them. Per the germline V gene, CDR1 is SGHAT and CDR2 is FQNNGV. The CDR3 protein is CASSLSLHNEQFF. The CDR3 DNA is TGTGCCAGCAGCTTGAGCCTCCACAATGAGCAGTTCTTC.

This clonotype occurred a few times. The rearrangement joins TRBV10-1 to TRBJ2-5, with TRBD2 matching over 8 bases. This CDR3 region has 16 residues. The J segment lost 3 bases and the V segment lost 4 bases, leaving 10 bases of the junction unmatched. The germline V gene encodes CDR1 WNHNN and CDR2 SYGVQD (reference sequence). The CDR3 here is CASSVRSGSMEETQYF. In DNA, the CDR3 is TGCGCCAGCAGTGTAAGGAGCGGGAGTATGGAAGAGACCCAGTACTTC.

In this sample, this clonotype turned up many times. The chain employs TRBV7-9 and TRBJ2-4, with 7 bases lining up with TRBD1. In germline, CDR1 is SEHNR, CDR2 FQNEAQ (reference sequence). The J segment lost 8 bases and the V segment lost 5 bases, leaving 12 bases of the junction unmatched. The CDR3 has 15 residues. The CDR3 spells CASSPPSTGADIQYF. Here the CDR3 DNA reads TGTGCCAGCAGCCCGCCGTCCACAGGGGCGGACATTCAGTACTTC.